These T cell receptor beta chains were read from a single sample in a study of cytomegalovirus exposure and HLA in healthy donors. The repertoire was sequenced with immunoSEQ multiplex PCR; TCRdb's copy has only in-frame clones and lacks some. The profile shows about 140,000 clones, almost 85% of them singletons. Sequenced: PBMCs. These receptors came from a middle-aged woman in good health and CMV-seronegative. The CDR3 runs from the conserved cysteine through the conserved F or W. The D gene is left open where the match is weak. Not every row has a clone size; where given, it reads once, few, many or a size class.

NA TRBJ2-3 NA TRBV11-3 TGTGCCAGCAGCCTGGGACAAGCCACAGATACGCAGTATTTT CASSLGQATDTQYF
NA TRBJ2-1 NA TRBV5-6 TGTGCCAGCAGCTTTCCACAAGATGAGCAGTTCTTC CASSFPQDEQFF
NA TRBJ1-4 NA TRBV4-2 TGTGCCAGCAGCCAACAGGAAAAACTGTTTTTT CASSQQEKLFF
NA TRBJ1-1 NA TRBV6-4 TGTGCCAGCAGTGACCAGGTGAACACTGAAGCTTTCTTT CASSDQVNTEAFF
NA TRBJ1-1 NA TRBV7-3 TGTGCCAGCAGCTTGGGGGGGACCCCCACTGAAGCTTTCTTT CASSLGGTPTEAFF
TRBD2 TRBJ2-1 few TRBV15 TGTGCCACCAGCAGAGGACTAGCGCCTAATTACAATGAGCAGTTCTTC CATSRGLAPNYNEQFF
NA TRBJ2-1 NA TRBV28 TGTGCCAGCAGTTTAGAGCTTACAGGGGGGGGTTACAATGAGCAGTTCTTC CASSLELTGGGYNEQFF
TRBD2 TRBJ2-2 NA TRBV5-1 TGCGCCAGCAGCTTACATCCTAGCGGGAACACCGGGGAGCTGTTTTTT CASSLHPSGNTGELFF
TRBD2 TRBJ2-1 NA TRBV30 TGTGCCTGGAGTGAAGGACTAGCGGGAGTCAACGAGCAGTTCTTC CAWSEGLAGVNEQFF
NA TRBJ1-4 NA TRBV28 TGTGCCAGCAGTCCCCCGCGGATGAAGTCTAATGAAAAACTGTTTTTT CASSPPRMKSNEKLFF
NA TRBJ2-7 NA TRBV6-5 TGTGCCAGCAAGGAGGCCGAAAGAAGTTACGAGCAGTACTTC CASKEAERSYEQYF
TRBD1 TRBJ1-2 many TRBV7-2 TGTGCCAGCAGCTTAGCCCGGGACAGGGCAAACTATGGCTACACCTTC CASSLARDRANYGYTF
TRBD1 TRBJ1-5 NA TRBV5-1 TGCGCCAGCAGCTTGGGGACAGGGAATCAGCCCCAGCATTTT CASSLGTGNQPQHF
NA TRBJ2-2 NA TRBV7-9 TGTGCCAGCAGCCCTCATGACAGAATCACCGGGGAGCTGTTTTTT CASSPHDRITGELFF
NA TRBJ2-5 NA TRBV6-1 TGTGCCAGCATTAAGGCGGTTCAAGAGACCCAGTACTTC CASIKAVQETQYF
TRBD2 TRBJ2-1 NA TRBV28 TGTGCCAGCAGTATAGCGGGAGTGTCGAATGAGCAGTTCTTC CASSIAGVSNEQFF
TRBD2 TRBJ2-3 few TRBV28 TGTGCCAGCAGTTCGCGGGGGTCCACAGATACGCAGTATTTT CASSSRGSTDTQYF
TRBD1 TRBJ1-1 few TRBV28 TGTGCCAGCAGTCCCGGACAGGGAAAGACTGAAGCTTTCTTT CASSPGQGKTEAFF
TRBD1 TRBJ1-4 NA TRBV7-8 TGTGCCAGCAGCTTAAAACCTGCCCGAGGGACAGGGTATGAAAAACTGTTTTTT CASSLKPARGTGYEKLFF
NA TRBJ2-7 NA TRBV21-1 TGTGCCAGCAGCAAAGATAGCGGGAGTGAGTCCAACGAGCAGTACTTC CASSKDSGSESNEQYF
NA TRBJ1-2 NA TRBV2 TGTGCCAGCAGTGAACTGAGAGTTATGACAGGAATCTATGGCTACACCTTC CASSELRVMTGIYGYTF
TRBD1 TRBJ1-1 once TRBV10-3 TGTGCCATCAGGGGGACAGGGGGCGCGACTGAAGCTTTCTTT CAIRGTGGATEAFF